The entry that follows covers one TCR beta chain sequence. The antigen is undetermined. Separate from the approximately 700-subject first cohort was the approximately 110-subject validation cohort, to which the donors belonged. TCRdb's copy holds only in-frame clones and misses some; the assay was immunoSEQ multiplex PCR. The data show some 130,000 clones, with 82% seen just once and 30% held by the top ten. The CDR3 consists of 14 residues. Trimming removed 8 bases at V and 7 bases at J, with 18 bases between. The germline V gene encodes CDR1 LNHDA and CDR2 SQIVND (reference sequence). This sample was included in a study of cytomegalovirus exposure and HLA in healthy donors. Overall study findings and caveats: That first-cohort TCR clusters tended to co-occur in the 95 to 150 validation repertoires was found in a later analysis. In vitro data verified a few CMV-associated chains as specific for CMV antigens.

The sequence derives from a man younger than 45 in good health and CMV-seropositive. This rearrangement joins TRBV19 to TRBJ1-5; TRBD1 is a possible D gene (6 bases). The specimen was PBMCs. DNA of the CDR3: TGTGCCAGTTCTGGACCAATACAGGGCCAGCCCCAGCATTTT. This gives the protein CASSGPIQGQPQHF.